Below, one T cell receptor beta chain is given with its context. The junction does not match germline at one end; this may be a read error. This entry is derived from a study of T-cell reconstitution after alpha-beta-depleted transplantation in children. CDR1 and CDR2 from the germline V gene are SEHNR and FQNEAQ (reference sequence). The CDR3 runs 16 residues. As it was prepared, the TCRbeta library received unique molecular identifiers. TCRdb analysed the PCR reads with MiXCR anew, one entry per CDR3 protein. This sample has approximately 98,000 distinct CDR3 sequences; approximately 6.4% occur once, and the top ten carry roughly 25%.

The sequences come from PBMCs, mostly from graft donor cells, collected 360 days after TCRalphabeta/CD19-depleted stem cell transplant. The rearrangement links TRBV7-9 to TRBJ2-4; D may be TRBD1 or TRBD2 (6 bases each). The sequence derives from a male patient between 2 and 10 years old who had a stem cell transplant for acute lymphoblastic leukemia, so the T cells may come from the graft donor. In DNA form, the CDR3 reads TGTGCCAGCAGCCCTAGGGGGGAGTCTTCTAAACACATTCAGAACTTC. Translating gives CASSPRGESSKHIQNF.